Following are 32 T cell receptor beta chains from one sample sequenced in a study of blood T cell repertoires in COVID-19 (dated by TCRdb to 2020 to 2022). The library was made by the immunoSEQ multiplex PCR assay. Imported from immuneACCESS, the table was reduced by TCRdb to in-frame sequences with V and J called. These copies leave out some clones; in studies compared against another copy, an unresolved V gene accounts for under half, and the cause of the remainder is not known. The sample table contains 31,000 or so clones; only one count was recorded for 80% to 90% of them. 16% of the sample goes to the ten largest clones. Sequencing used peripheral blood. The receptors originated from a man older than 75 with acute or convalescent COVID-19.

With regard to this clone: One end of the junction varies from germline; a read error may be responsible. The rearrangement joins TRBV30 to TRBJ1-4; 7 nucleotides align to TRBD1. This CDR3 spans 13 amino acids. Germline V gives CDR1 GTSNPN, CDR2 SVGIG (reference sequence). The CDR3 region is CACPGQPNEKLFF. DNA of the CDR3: TGTGCCTGTCCGGGACAGCCTAACGAAAAACTGTTTTTT.

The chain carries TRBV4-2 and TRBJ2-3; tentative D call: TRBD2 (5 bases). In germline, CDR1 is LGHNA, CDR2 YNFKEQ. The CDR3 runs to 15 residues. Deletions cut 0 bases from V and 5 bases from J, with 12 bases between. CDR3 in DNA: TGTGCCAGCAGCCAAGATGCAGGAAGCGGAGATACGCAGTATTTT. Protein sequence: CASSQDAGSGDTQYF.

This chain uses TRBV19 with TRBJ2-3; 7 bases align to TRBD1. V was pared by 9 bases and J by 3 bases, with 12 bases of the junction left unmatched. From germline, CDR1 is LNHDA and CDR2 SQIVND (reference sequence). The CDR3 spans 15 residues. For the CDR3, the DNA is TGTGCCAGCCGCACAGGGGCCGGTAGTACAGATACGCAGTATTTT. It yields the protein CASRTGAGSTDTQYF.

CDR3 amino acids: CASSSGGTATNEKLFF. The CDR3 DNA sequence: TGTGCCAGCAGCTCAGGGGGAACGGCAACTAATGAAAAACTGTTTTTT. The chain recombines TRBV7-2 with TRBJ1-4; 7 bases match TRBD1. Germline loops: CDR1 SGHTA, CDR2 FQGNSA. The CDR3 is 16 amino acids. J was trimmed by 0 bases and V by 4 bases; bases with no gene match: 5.

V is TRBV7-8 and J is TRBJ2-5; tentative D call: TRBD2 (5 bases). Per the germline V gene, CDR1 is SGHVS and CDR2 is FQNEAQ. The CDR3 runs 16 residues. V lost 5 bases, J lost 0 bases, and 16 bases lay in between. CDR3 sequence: CASSPDQRADQETQYF. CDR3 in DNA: TGTGCCAGCAGCCCTGACCAGAGGGCGGACCAAGAGACCCAGTACTTC.

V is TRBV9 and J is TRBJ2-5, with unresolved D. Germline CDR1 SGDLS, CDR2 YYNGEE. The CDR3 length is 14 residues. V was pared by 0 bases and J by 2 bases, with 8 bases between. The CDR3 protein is CASSVGAEQETQYF. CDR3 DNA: TGTGCCAGCAGCGTAGGGGCCGAACAAGAGACCCAGTACTTC.

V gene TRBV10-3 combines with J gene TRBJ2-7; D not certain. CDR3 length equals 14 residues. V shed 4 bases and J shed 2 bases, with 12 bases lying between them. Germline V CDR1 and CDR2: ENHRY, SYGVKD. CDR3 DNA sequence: TGTGCCATCAGTGGGTTCGGGTTTGCCTACGAGCAGTACTTC. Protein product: CAISGFGFAYEQYF.

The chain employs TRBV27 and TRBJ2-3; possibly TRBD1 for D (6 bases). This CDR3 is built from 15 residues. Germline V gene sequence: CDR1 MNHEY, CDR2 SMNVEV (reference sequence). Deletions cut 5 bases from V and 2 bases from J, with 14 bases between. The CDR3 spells CASSRTGKSTDTQYF. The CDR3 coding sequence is TGTGCCAGCAGTCGAACAGGGAAGTCCACAGATACGCAGTATTTT.

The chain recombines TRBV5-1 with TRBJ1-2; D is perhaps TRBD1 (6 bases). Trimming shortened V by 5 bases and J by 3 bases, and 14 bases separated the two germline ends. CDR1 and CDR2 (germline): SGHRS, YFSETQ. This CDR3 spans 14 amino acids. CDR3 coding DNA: TGCGCCAGCAGTCTTCAGGGGATTGACTATGGCTACACCTTC. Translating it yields CASSLQGIDYGYTF. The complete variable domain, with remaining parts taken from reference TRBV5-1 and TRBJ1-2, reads KAGVTQTPRYLIKTRGQQVTLSCSPISGHRSVSWYQQTPGQGLQFLFEYFSETQRNKGNFPGRFSGRQFSNSRSEMNVSTLELGDSALYLCASSLQGIDYGYTFGSGTRLTVV.

CDR3 residues: CASSIRGTANTEAFF. CDR3 DNA: TGTGCCAGTAGTATACGCGGGACAGCGAACACTGAAGCTTTCTTT. The chain carries TRBV19 and TRBJ1-1; 7 bases map to TRBD1. The CDR3 has 15 residues. V lost 2 bases to trimming and J lost 1 base; unmatched junction nucleotides: 4. The germline gives CDR1 LNHDA, CDR2 SQIVND (reference sequence). The whole variable domain, remainder taken from reference TRBV19 and TRBJ1-1, is DGGITQSPKYLFRKEGQNVTLSCEQNLNHDAMYWYRQDPGQGLRLIYYSQIVNDFQKGDIAEGYSVSREKKESFPLTVTSAQKNPTAFYLCASSIRGTANTEAFFGQGTRLTVV.

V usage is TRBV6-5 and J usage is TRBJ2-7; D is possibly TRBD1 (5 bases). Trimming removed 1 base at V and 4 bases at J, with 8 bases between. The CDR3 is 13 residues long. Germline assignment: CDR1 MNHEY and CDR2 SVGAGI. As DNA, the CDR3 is TGTGCCAGCAGTTACTTAAGGGGATACGAGCAGTACTTC. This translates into CASSYLRGYEQYF.

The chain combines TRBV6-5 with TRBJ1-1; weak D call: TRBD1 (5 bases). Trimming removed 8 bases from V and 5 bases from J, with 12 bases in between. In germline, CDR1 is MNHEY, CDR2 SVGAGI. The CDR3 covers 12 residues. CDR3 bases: TGTGCCAGCTCCTACGGGGGGACTGAAGCTTTCTTT. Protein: CASSYGGTEAFF.

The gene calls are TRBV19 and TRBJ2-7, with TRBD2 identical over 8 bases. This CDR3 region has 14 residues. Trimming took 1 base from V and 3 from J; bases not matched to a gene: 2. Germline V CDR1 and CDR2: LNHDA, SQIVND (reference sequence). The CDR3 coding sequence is TGTGCCAGTAGTATAGGGGGACTAGTCTACGAGCAGTACTTC. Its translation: CASSIGGLVYEQYF.

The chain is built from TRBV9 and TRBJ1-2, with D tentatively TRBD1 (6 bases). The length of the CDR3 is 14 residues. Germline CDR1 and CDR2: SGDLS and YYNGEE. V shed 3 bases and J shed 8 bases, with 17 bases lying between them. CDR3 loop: CASSGQQGEAGYTF. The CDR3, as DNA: TGTGCCAGCAGCGGACAACAGGGCGAGGCGGGCTACACCTTC.

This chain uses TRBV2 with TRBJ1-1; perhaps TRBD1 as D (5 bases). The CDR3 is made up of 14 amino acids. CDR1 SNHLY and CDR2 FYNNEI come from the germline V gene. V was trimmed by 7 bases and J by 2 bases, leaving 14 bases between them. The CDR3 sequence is CASNPGDLNTEAFF. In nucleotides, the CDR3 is TGTGCCAGCAACCCGGGGGACCTAAACACTGAAGCTTTCTTT.

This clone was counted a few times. CDR3 residues: CASSSWGGQGSNEQFF. In DNA form, the CDR3 reads TGTGCCAGTAGTTCGTGGGGGGGACAGGGATCCAATGAGCAGTTCTTC. The chain is built from TRBV19 and TRBJ2-1; 9 bases agree with TRBD1. Germline trimming cut 5 bases from V and 6 bases from J; bases unmatched to any gene: 11. CDR3 length: 16 amino acids. Germline CDR1 reads LNHDA; CDR2 reads SQIVND (reference sequence).

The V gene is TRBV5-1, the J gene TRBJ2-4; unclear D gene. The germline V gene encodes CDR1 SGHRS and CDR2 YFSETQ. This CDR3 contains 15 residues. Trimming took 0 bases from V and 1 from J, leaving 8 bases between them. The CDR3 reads CASSLGAVAKNIQYF. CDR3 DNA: TGCGCCAGCAGCTTGGGGGCAGTCGCCAAAAACATTCAGTACTTC.

The CDR3, as DNA: TGTGCCACCAGTGATCCGCGGCGGGGGGCGGATAATCCCACCGGGGAGCTGTTTTTT. Translation gives CATSDPRRGADNPTGELFF. The V and J genes are TRBV24-1 and TRBJ2-2, with 8 positions matching TRBD2. Germline values: CDR1 KGHDR, CDR2 SFDVKD. The CDR3 is 19 residues long. Trimming took 3 bases from V and 4 from J; bases not matched to a gene: 15.

CDR3 protein: CASSRTGGELFF. CDR3 nucleotides: TGCGCCAGCAGCAGGACTGGCGGGGAGCTGTTTTTT. The chain recombines TRBV10-1 with TRBJ2-2; weak D call: TRBD2 (5 bases). CDR1 and CDR2 (germline): WNHNN, SYGVQD (reference sequence). There are 12 residues in the CDR3. The germline V and J ends were trimmed by 6 bases and 7 bases, with 9 bases remaining between them.

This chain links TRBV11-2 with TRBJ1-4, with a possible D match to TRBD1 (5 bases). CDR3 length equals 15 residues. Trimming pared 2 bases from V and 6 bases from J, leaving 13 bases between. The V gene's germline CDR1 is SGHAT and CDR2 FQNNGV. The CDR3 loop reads CASSLMRGGDEKLFF. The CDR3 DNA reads TGTGCCAGCAGCTTAATGAGGGGAGGCGATGAAAAACTGTTTTTT.

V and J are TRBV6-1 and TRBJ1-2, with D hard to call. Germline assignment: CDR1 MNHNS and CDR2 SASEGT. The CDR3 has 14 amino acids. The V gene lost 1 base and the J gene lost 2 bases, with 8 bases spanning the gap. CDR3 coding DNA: TGTGCCAGCAGTGAAGGCGGAACCAACTATGGCTACACCTTC. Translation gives CASSEGGTNYGYTF.

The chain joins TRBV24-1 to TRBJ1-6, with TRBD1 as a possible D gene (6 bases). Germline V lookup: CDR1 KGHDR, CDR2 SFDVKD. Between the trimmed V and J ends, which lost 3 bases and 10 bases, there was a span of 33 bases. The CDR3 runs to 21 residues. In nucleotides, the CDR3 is TGTGCCACCAGTGATCCCCCTGGTCGGCCGGGAGGGAACAGGGTAGGCTCACCCCTCCACTTT. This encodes CATSDPPGRPGGNRVGSPLHF.

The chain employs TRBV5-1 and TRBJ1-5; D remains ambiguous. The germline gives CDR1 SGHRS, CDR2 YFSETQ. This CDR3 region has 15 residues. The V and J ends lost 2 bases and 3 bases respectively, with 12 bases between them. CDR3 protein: CASSLSGGNNQPQHF. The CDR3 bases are TGCGCCAGCAGCTTAAGTGGAGGAAACAATCAGCCCCAGCATTTT.

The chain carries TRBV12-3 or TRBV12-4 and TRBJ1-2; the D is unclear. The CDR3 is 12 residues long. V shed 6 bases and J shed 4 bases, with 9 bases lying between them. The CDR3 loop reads CASSVEGYGYTF. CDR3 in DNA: TGTGCCAGCAGCGTCGAGGGCTATGGCTACACCTTC.

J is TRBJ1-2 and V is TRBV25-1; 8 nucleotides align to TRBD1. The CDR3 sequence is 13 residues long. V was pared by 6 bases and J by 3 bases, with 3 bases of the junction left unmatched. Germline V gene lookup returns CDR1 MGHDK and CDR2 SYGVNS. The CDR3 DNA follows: TGTGCCAGCAGGGCGACAGGGGACTATGGCTACACCTTC. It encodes CASRATGDYGYTF.

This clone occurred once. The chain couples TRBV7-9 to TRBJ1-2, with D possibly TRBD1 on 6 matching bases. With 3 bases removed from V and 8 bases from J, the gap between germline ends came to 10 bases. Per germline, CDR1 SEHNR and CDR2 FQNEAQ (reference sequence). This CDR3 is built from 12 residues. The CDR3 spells CASSFTGLGYTF. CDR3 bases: TGTGCCAGCAGCTTCACAGGGCTGGGCTACACCTTC.

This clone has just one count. This CDR3 is CASSLARQETQYF. CDR3 DNA: TGTGCCAGCAGTTTGGCCCGTCAAGAGACCCAGTACTTC. The V and J genes are TRBV28 and TRBJ2-5; D is undetermined. The germline gives CDR1 MDHEN, CDR2 SYDVKM. The CDR3 is made up of 13 amino acids. Between the trimmed V and J ends, which lost 3 bases and 2 bases, there was a span of 7 bases.

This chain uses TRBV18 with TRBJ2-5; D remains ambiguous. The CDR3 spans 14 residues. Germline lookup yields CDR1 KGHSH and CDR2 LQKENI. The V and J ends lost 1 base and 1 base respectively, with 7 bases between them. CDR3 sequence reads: CASSPRNSQETQYF. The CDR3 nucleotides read TGTGCCAGCTCACCACGTAACAGCCAAGAGACCCAGTACTTC. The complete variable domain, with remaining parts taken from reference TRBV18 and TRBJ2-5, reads NAGVMQNPRHLVRRRGQEARLRCSPMKGHSHVYWYRQLPEEGLKFMVYLQKENIIDESGMPKERFSAEFPKEGPSILRIQQVVRGDSAAYFCASSPRNSQETQYFGPGTRLLVL.

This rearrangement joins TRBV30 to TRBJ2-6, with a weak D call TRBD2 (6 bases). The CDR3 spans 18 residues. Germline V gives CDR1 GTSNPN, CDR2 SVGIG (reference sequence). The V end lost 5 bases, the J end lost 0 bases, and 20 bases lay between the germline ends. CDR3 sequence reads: CAWGGSEGSFSGANVLTF. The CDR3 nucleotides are TGTGCCTGGGGTGGGTCGGAGGGGTCCTTCTCTGGGGCCAACGTCCTGACTTTC.

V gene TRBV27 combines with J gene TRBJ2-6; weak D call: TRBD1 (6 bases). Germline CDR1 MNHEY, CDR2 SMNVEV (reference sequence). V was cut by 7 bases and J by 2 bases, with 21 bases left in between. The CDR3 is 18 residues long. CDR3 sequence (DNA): TGTGCCAGCACCTCGAATCAACAACAGGGAGCTGGGGCCAACGTCCTGACTTTC. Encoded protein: CASTSNQQQGAGANVLTF.

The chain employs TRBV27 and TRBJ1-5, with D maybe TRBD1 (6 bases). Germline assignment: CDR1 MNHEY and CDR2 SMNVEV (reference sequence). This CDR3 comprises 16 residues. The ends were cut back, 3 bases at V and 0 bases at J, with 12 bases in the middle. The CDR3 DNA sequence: TGTGCCAGCAGTTTTGGCCAGGGGTATAGCAATCAGCCCCAGCATTTT. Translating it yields CASSFGQGYSNQPQHF.

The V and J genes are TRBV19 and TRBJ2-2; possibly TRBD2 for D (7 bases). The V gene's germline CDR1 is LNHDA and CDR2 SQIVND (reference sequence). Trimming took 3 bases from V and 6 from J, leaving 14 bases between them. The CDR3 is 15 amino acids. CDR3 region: CASSIRTAGSGELFF. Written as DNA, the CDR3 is TGTGCCAGTAGTATCCGGACAGCGGGATCCGGGGAGCTGTTTTTT.